The present entry profiles one T cell receptor beta chain with its context. Antigen specificity is unknown. Both 60 Vbeta primers and 13 Jbeta primers went into the PCR. Authors' data handling: As a later analysis found, there were 80 million to 90 million unique TCR beta chains, of which about 10 million were shared. Assay used: immunoSEQ multiplex PCR; TCRdb lists only in-frame clones, some missing. Clone size and the V and J calls come from that table; the DNA yielded D and trimming. The repertoire holds 200,000 to 250,000 clones, with around three quarters as singletons. This sample is drawn from a study of cytomegalovirus exposure and HLA in healthy donors. General study results and limits: In a later analysis, HLA-associated beta chains showed higher expansion and lower generation probabilities than comparable chains. Previously analyzed data showed that most TCR beta V segments were productive at a frequency of about 90% or about 30%.

This sequence originates from a middle-aged man in good health and CMV-seronegative. The sample taken for sequencing was PBMCs.

The CDR3 protein is CASHRVDQPQHF. The CDR3 nucleotides read TGTGCCAGTCACAGGGTCGATCAGCCCCAGCATTTT. The chain is built from TRBV19 and TRBJ1-5; possible D gene TRBD1, 6 bases. CDR1 and CDR2 from the germline V gene are LNHDA and SQIVND (reference sequence). There are 12 residues in the CDR3. Trimming pared 8 bases from V and 5 bases from J, leaving 10 bases between.